Listed below are T cell receptor beta chains from one sample, sequenced in a study of OX40 agonist ivuxolimab in advanced cancers. This table comes from immunoSEQ multiplex PCR, and its TCRdb copy is limited to in-frame clones, with some not included. Of tens of thousands of clones listed, around 89% are singletons. The sequencing used CD4+ or CD8+ T cells sorted from blood, collected in a trial of the OX40 agonist ivuxolimab. The receptors come from an adult with an advanced solid tumor such as melanoma, head and neck, liver or kidney cancer. CDR3s include the opening cysteine and the closing phenylalanine or tryptophan. The D gene is left open where the match is weak. Where a row states a size, it is once, few, many or the class of an expanded clone; other rows omit it.

>NA|TRBJ1-1|NA|TRBV4-1
CASSQDRALRASEAFF
TGCGCCAGCAGCCAAGATCGGGCCTTAAGGGCTAGTGAAGCTTTCTTT
>TRBD1|TRBJ1-3|NA|TRBV28
CASSVQGAGGNTIYF
TGTGCCAGCAGTGTTCAGGGGGCTGGGGGAAACACCATATATTTT
>TRBD1|TRBJ2-5|NA|TRBV7-3
CASSLAGQAQETQYF
TGTGCCAGCAGCTTAGCCGGACAGGCCCAAGAGACCCAGTACTTC
>TRBD1|TRBJ1-4|NA|TRBV15
CATSRPNRGRREKLFF
TGTGCCACCAGCAGACCAAACAGGGGGCGTCGAGAAAAACTGTTTTTT
>TRBD2|TRBJ2-3|NA|TRBV18
CASSRAGSTDTQYF
TGTGCCAGCTCACGAGCGGGAAGCACAGATACGCAGTATTTT
>NA|TRBJ2-6|NA|TRBV7-9
CASSFSAPSSGANVLTF
TGTGCCAGCAGCTTCTCAGCTCCGAGCTCTGGGGCCAACGTCCTGACTTTC
>NA|TRBJ1-6|once|TRBV5-1
CASSLDEGPISPLHF
TGCGCCAGCAGCTTGGATGAGGGACCCATTTCACCCCTCCACTTT
>TRBD1|TRBJ2-5|few|TRBV28
CASSLSGTAETQYF
TGTGCCAGCAGTTTATCCGGGACAGCAGAGACCCAGTACTTC
>TRBD2|TRBJ2-7|NA|TRBV5-1
CASSGGTSGARGEQYF
TGCGCCAGCAGCGGGGGCACTAGCGGGGCCCGCGGCGAGCAGTACTTC
>TRBD2|TRBJ2-3|once|TRBV6-6
CASSAGLAGAGDTQYF
TGTGCCAGCAGTGCGGGACTAGCGGGAGCTGGGGATACGCAGTATTTT
>NA|TRBJ2-5|NA|TRBV28
CASRRTDGREETQYF
TGTGCCAGCAGAAGGACCGACGGGCGAGAAGAGACCCAGTACTTC
>NA|TRBJ2-7|once|TRBV28
CAILSSYEQYF
TGTGCCATCCTGAGCTCCTACGAGCAGTACTTC
>NA|TRBJ2-6|few|TRBV4-2
CASSQESGANVLTF
TGTGCCAGCAGCCAAGAGTCGGGGGCCAACGTCCTGACTTTC
>NA|TRBJ1-2|NA|TRBV7-2
CASSLRFGGDYGYTF
TGTGCCAGCAGCCTCCGTTTTGGGGGGGACTATGGCTACACCTTC
>NA|TRBJ2-3|NA|TRBV30
CAWSVRGLITDTQYF
TGTGCCTGGAGTGTTCGGGGTTTAATTACAGATACGCAGTATTTT
>TRBD2|TRBJ2-1|NA|TRBV28
CASSGLGSGSYNEQFF
TGTGCCAGCAGTGGACTAGGGAGTGGCTCCTACAATGAGCAGTTCTTC
>TRBD1|TRBJ1-2|NA|TRBV19
CASSSRQGYGYTF
TGTGCCAGCAGTTCCCGACAGGGGTATGGCTACACCTTC
>NA|TRBJ1-3|few|TRBV6-5
CASSYYSGTSGNTIYF
TGTGCCAGCAGTTATTATTCGGGAACCTCTGGAAACACCATATATTTT
>NA|TRBJ2-3|NA|TRBV28
CASSPNSKVDTQYF
TGTGCCAGCAGTCCCAACTCCAAAGTGGATACGCAGTATTTT
>NA|TRBJ1-1|NA|TRBV7-2
CASALVTGDGAFF
TGTGCCAGCGCCTTAGTAACGGGGGATGGTGCTTTCTTT
>NA|TRBJ1-1|NA|TRBV4-1
CASSQDRLGANTEAFF
TGCGCCAGCAGCCAAGATCGTCTGGGAGCGAACACTGAAGCTTTCTTT
>NA|TRBJ1-5|NA|TRBV4-1
CASSQEGGSWPQHF
TGCGCCAGCAGCCAAGAAGGAGGGTCGTGGCCCCAGCATTTT
>NA|TRBJ2-7|NA|TRBV11-3
CASSLRATGYEQYF
TGTGCCAGCAGCCTCAGGGCAACCGGCTACGAGCAGTACTTC
>NA|TRBJ2-1|NA|TRBV19
CASSIAGLYNEQFF
TGTGCCAGTAGTATAGCGGGGCTCTACAATGAGCAGTTCTTC
>NA|TRBJ2-5|NA|TRBV15
CATSRDRSGQETQYF
TGTGCCACCAGCAGAGATCGGTCAGGGCAAGAGACCCAGTACTTC
>TRBD2|TRBJ2-3|NA|TRBV6-4
CASSEKRGREGRDTQYF
TGTGCCAGCAGTGAAAAAAGGGGGCGGGAGGGCCGAGATACGCAGTATTTT
>TRBD1|TRBJ2-7|NA|TRBV5-6
CASSQTGAKRKVWQYF
TGTGCCAGCAGCCAAACAGGGGCGAAGCGCAAAGTTTGGCAGTACTTC
>TRBD2|TRBJ2-7|NA|TRBV28
CASSPLAGPSSYEQYF
TGTGCCAGCAGTCCGCTAGCGGGACCTAGCTCCTACGAGCAGTACTTC
>TRBD2|TRBJ2-7|NA|TRBV15
CATSRIAGAYEQYF
TGTGCCACCAGCAGAATAGCGGGAGCTTACGAGCAGTACTTC
>NA|TRBJ2-7|NA|TRBV19
CASSAGFWSYEQYF
TGTGCCAGTAGCGCAGGGTTTTGGTCCTACGAGCAGTACTTC
>TRBD1|TRBJ2-2|NA|TRBV18
CASSLGQGSTGELFF
TGTGCCAGCTCACTGGGACAGGGTAGCACCGGGGAGCTGTTTTTT
>NA|TRBJ2-3|NA|TRBV29-1
CSVEGARDRDTDTQYF
TGCAGCGTTGAAGGGGCGCGGGATCGTGACACAGATACGCAGTATTTT
>TRBD1|TRBJ1-1|NA|TRBV15
CATSRGRDRLNTEAFF
TGTGCCACCAGCAGAGGCCGGGACAGACTGAACACTGAAGCTTTCTTT
>NA|TRBJ2-3|once|TRBV27
CASSSGHTFADTQYF
TGTGCCAGCAGTTCGGGACACACATTCGCAGATACGCAGTATTTT
>NA|TRBJ2-3|once|TRBV18
CASSVLVTDTQYF
TGTGCCAGCTCAGTCCTAGTCACAGATACGCAGTATTTT
>NA|TRBJ2-7|NA|TRBV4-2
CASSQDLGERSEQYF
TGTGCCAGCAGCCAAGATTTGGGGGAACGAAGCGAGCAGTACTTC
>NA|TRBJ1-6|NA|TRBV10-3
CAISEVRGGNNSPLHF
TGTGCCATCAGTGAGGTTCGGGGTGGAAATAATTCACCCCTCCACTTT
>NA|TRBJ2-7|once|TRBV29-1
CSVETSGDPTSSYEQYF
TGCAGCGTTGAGACTAGTGGGGATCCCACAAGCTCCTACGAGCAGTACTTC
>NA|TRBJ1-1|NA|TRBV18
CASSPNAGLLNVAFF
TGTGCCAGCTCACCGAACGCGGGACTCCTAAATGTAGCTTTCTTT
>NA|TRBJ1-1|NA|TRBV11-2
CASSLEPALNTEAFF
TGTGCCAGCAGCTTAGAGCCAGCCTTGAACACTGAAGCTTTCTTT
>TRBD1|TRBJ1-2|NA|TRBV19
CASHYRGLNYGYTF
TGTGCCAGTCATTACAGGGGGCTCAACTATGGCTACACCTTC
>NA|TRBJ2-5|NA|TRBV7-2
CASRPRGGTQYF
TGTGCCAGCAGGCCAAGAGGCGGGACCCAGTACTTC
>TRBD2|TRBJ2-1|once|TRBV28
CASSLAGTSGILGQFF
TGTGCCAGCAGTTTAGCAGGCACTAGCGGGATCCTTGGGCAGTTCTTC
>TRBD1|TRBJ2-5|NA|TRBV29-1
CSHTGGLGETQYF
TGCAGCCATACAGGGGGGTTGGGAGAGACCCAGTACTTC
>NA|TRBJ2-7|NA|TRBV7-3
CASSLDRGATYEQYF
TGTGCCAGCAGCTTAGATCGGGGCGCAACCTACGAGCAGTACTTC
>NA|TRBJ2-7|NA|TRBV6-1
CASRTGAYEQYF
TGTGCCAGCAGAACGGGGGCTTACGAGCAGTACTTC
>NA|TRBJ2-3|NA|TRBV19
CASRDHSTDTQYF
TGTGCCAGCCGCGACCATAGCACAGATACGCAGTATTTT
>NA|TRBJ2-7|once|TRBV6-5
CASKLGGYSSYEQYF
TGTGCCAGCAAGCTAGGGGGATATAGCTCCTACGAGCAGTACTTC
>TRBD1|TRBJ2-5|NA|TRBV10-3
CATADRGQETQYF
TGTGCCACCGCAGACAGGGGGCAAGAGACCCAGTACTTC
>NA|TRBJ2-1|NA|TRBV18
CASSPGTSTEQFF
TGTGCCAGCTCACCCGGCACTAGCACTGAGCAGTTCTTC
>NA|TRBJ2-7|NA|TRBV5-3
CARSLGGTATYEQYF
TGTGCCAGAAGCTTGGGCGGGACGGCAACCTACGAGCAGTACTTC
>NA|TRBJ2-1|NA|TRBV28
CASSFVVGVSSYNEQFF
TGTGCCAGCAGTTTTGTGGTTGGGGTCAGCTCCTACAATGAGCAGTTCTTC
>NA|TRBJ2-5|NA|TRBV27
CASSFVGEETQYF
TGTGCCAGCAGTTTTGTGGGGGAAGAGACCCAGTACTTC
>NA|TRBJ1-1|NA|TRBV29-1
CSVENSNTEAFF
TGCAGCGTTGAAAACAGCAACACTGAAGCTTTCTTT